This T cell receptor (beta chain) was obtained from a study of response to subunit inactivated influenza vaccine. The CDR3 has 11 residues. V lost 6 bases and J 7 bases, leaving 9 bases between the germline ends. CDR1 is DFQATT, CDR2 SNEGSKA, per germline (reference sequence). Study-level findings and limits: Authors suggested that a seasonal influenza vaccination recruits few new T cells each time.

One entry per CDR3 protein, called by TCRdb with MiXCR from the RT-PCR reads. The data show about 520,000 distinct CDR3 sequences, approximately 11% seen once. This clonotype was seen at least ten times. Its cognate antigen is unknown. Sample: PBMCs from blood, taken roughly 45 days after vaccination. The J gene is TRBJ1-4, the V gene TRBV20-1; D not certain. The clonotype originates from a man aged 45-65 years who received an inactivated influenza vaccine. CDR3 sequence (DNA): TGCAGTGCGCAAATAGGTGAAAAACTGTTTTTT. Translation: CSAQIGEKLFF.